These 20 T cell receptor beta chains were sequenced from one sample in a study of cytotoxic CD8 clonotypes in ibrutinib-treated CLL (dated by TCRdb to the early 2020s). In light of the paper, this sample's time point label describes: approximately 11 months on ibrutinib. The library was built by means of the immunoSEQ multiplex PCR assay. TCRdb mirrors the immuneACCESS table, restricted to in-frame sequences. Some clones are absent from its copies; in checked studies, under half trace to an unresolved V gene, and the reason for the others is unknown. For this sample the table gives around 150,000 clones, of which 81% were detected only once. Together, the top ten hold over 2% of the sample. The sequencing here drew on PBMCs, taken after 12 months of ibrutinib treatment. These receptor sequences come from a human donor with chronic lymphocytic leukemia.

This clone turned up a few times. This rearrangement joins TRBV27 to TRBJ1-4, with D maybe TRBD1 (5 bases). Germline V gives CDR1 MNHEY, CDR2 SMNVEV (reference sequence). This CDR3 spans 14 amino acids. V was cut by 3 bases and J by 3 bases, with 8 bases left in between. In DNA form, the CDR3 reads TGTGCCAGCAGTTTCCAGGGATCTAATGAAAAACTGTTTTTT. Translating gives CASSFQGSNEKLFF.

The J gene is TRBJ1-5, the V gene TRBV18; no firm D call. The germline CDR1 and CDR2 sequences are KGHSH and LQKENI. The CDR3 is 13 amino acids. Deletions cut 3 bases from V and 5 bases from J, with 8 bases between. DNA for the CDR3: TGTGCCAGCTCACCTTCGGATTATCAGCCCCAGCATTTT. Protein: CASSPSDYQPQHF.

The chain employs TRBV2 and TRBJ2-7, with 7 bases matching TRBD2. CDR1 is SNHLY and CDR2 is FYNNEI in the germline V gene. The CDR3 extends over 13 amino acids. V shed 6 bases, J shed 5 bases, and the junction held 7 bases outside the gene matches. The CDR3 DNA reads as TGTGCCAGCAGGATCGGGGGGTACAACGAGCAGTACTTC. Protein product: CASRIGGYNEQYF.

The chain uses TRBV7-3 and TRBJ2-3; D remains unclear. CDR1 and CDR2 (germline): SGHTA, FQGTGA. V shed 3 bases and J shed 0 bases, with 4 bases lying between them. The CDR3 has 13 residues. CDR3: CASSFSSTDTQYF. The CDR3 nucleotides are TGTGCCAGCAGCTTCTCTAGCACAGATACGCAGTATTTT.

V usage is TRBV7-2 and J usage is TRBJ1-5; D might be TRBD1 (5 bases). CDR3 size: 15 residues. Trimming removed 2 bases at V and 4 bases at J, with 12 bases between. Germline loops: CDR1 SGHTA, CDR2 FQGNSA. CDR3: CASSLNPGTNQPQHF. CDR3 in DNA: TGTGCCAGCAGCTTAAACCCAGGGACGAATCAGCCCCAGCATTTT.

V is TRBV21-1 and J is TRBJ2-6; whether TRBD2, the table's D call, matches the DNA was not checked. TRBV21-1 is annotated as a pseudogene. The CDR3 covers 14 residues. The CDR3 sequence: CASRRGGGANVLTF. CDR3 nucleotides: TGTGCCAGCCGGCGGGGAGGAGGGGCCAACGTCCTGACTTTC.

The V call is TRBV10-3, the J call TRBJ2-5; D unresolved. V lost 2 bases to trimming and J lost 1 base, with 5 bases between them. The germline V gene has CDR1 ENHRY and CDR2 SYGVKD. The CDR3 consists of 13 residues. The CDR3 nucleotides are TGTGCCATCAGTGAGACCGCCCAAGAGACCCAGTACTTC. This sequence encodes CAISETAQETQYF.

CDR3 sequence (DNA): TGTGCCATCAGTCCGGGACAGGGGGTTGGCGACTATGGCTACACCTTC. Translated: CAISPGQGVGDYGYTF. The chain joins TRBV10-3 to TRBJ1-2, with 11 bases fitting TRBD1. Germline trimming cut 5 bases from V and 3 bases from J; bases unmatched to any gene: 8. In germline, CDR1 is ENHRY, CDR2 SYGVKD. The CDR3 spans 16 residues.

V usage is TRBV28 and J usage is TRBJ2-1; 15 nucleotides agree with TRBD2. The V segment lost 5 bases and the J segment 7 bases; nucleotides outside the gene matches: 15. The CDR3 length is 19 residues. CDR1 is MDHEN, CDR2 SYDVKM, per germline. CDR3 loop: CASSPTGTSGRTPENEQFF. The DNA of the CDR3 is TGTGCCAGCAGTCCTACCGGGACTAGCGGGAGGACCCCCGAAAATGAGCAGTTCTTC.

The chain carries TRBV28 and TRBJ1-2; D is uncertain. Deletions cut 7 bases from V and 8 bases from J, with 14 bases between. Germline values: CDR1 MDHEN, CDR2 SYDVKM. The CDR3 is made up of 12 amino acids. The CDR3 reads CASTPRLGGYTF. The DNA of the CDR3 is TGTGCCAGCACCCCTAGGTTGGGGGGCTACACCTTC.

This clone was seen a single time. The gene calls are TRBV28 and TRBJ1-2, with TRBD1 as a possible D gene (5 bases). V gave up 6 bases and J gave up 14 bases, with 16 bases separating them. Germline CDR1 reads MDHEN; CDR2 reads SYDVKM. The CDR3 length is 11 residues. CDR3 bases: TGTGCCAGCAGCTCGGGGCGGGCAAGGACCTTC. As protein: CASSSGRARTF.

The chain links TRBV28 to TRBJ1-1; D is possibly TRBD1 (6 bases). Germline CDR1 and CDR2: MDHEN and SYDVKM. The CDR3 runs 14 residues. Trimming left V 6 bases short and J 12 bases short, with 23 bases between. The CDR3 loop reads CASRNGQLARGSFF. In DNA, the CDR3 is TGTGCCAGCAGAAACGGACAGTTGGCCCGCGGCTCTTTCTTT.

A word on this clone: The junction departs from germline at one end; a sequencing error may be responsible. This CDR3 reads CASNLAGRGETGGYTF. The DNA for the CDR3 is TGCGCCAGCAACTTGGCGGGTAGGGGTGAAACTGGAGGCTACACCTTC. The chain recombines TRBV5-1 with TRBJ1-2; a possible D gene is TRBD1 (5 bases). The CDR3 covers 16 residues. Germline V lookup: CDR1 SGHRS, CDR2 YFSETQ.

V gene TRBV5-1 combines with J gene TRBJ2-3; D ambiguous. CDR1 is SGHRS, CDR2 YFSETQ, per germline. This CDR3 region has 13 residues. V lost 5 bases, J lost 4 bases, and 11 bases lay in between. The CDR3 here is CASRNGEADTQYF. The CDR3 nucleotides are TGCGCCAGCAGGAATGGTGAGGCAGATACGCAGTATTTT.

This rearrangement joins TRBV9 to TRBJ2-7; D might be TRBD2 (6 bases). Trimming took off 0 bases at V and 0 bases at J, with 13 bases between the two ends. The germline CDR1 and CDR2 sequences are SGDLS and YYNGEE. CDR3 length: 16 amino acids. The CDR3 DNA is TGTGCCAGCAGCGTAGACGGAGGGCTGAGCTCCTACGAGCAGTACTTC. As protein: CASSVDGGLSSYEQYF.

V usage is TRBV9 and J usage is TRBJ1-3, with 11 bases lining up with TRBD1. Germline CDR1 reads SGDLS; CDR2 reads YYNGEE. With V trimmed by 0 bases and J by 2 bases, 7 bases remained unmatched. This CDR3 is 18 amino acids long. The DNA for the CDR3 is TGTGCCAGCAGCGTAGAGCCCGGGACAGGGGGAACTGGAAACACCATATATTTT. It translates to CASSVEPGTGGTGNTIYF.

The V call is TRBV21-1, the J call TRBJ1-6. TRBV21-1 is flagged as a pseudogene. The CDR3 runs to 14 residues. The CDR3 DNA reads TGTGCCAGCAGCAAACTGGGGTGCAATTCACCCCTCCACTTT. This codes for CASSKLGCNSPLHF.

The chain couples TRBV7-2 to TRBJ2-1; 7 bases are a match to TRBD2. The CDR3 consists of 16 residues. Germline V CDR1 and CDR2: SGHTA, FQGNSA. V trimming: 4 bases; J trimming: 6 bases; junction bases outside the gene matches: 12. This chain's CDR3 is CASSSFGRQGFNEQFF. CDR3 DNA: TGTGCCAGCAGCTCCTTCGGGAGGCAGGGCTTCAATGAGCAGTTCTTC.

This clone occurred a few times. The rearrangement links TRBV28 to TRBJ2-2, with a weak D call TRBD2 (6 bases). Germline loops: CDR1 MDHEN, CDR2 SYDVKM. This CDR3 has 14 residues. The V gene lost 3 bases and the J gene lost 5 bases, with 10 bases spanning the gap. The CDR3 here is CASSFRLVTGELFF. CDR3 in DNA: TGTGCCAGCAGTTTCAGACTAGTAACCGGGGAGCTGTTTTTT.

V gene TRBV5-6 combines with J gene TRBJ2-3, with D unclear. Trimming shortened V by 2 bases and J by 2 bases, and 15 bases separated the two germline ends. The CDR3 spans 16 residues. Germline V gives CDR1 SGHDT, CDR2 YYEEEE. This chain's CDR3 is CASSFSPGFTTDTQYF. CDR3 nucleotide sequence: TGTGCCAGCAGCTTCTCTCCGGGTTTCACCACAGATACGCAGTATTTT.